Listed below are T cell receptor beta chains from one sample, sequenced in a study of beta chain features in type 1 diabetes. Clones were read by immunoSEQ multiplex PCR, and TCRdb kept only the in-frame ones, dropping some. The table lists 130,000 or so clones, around 9% of them singletons. The sample was central memory CD4+ T cells from blood. The source of these receptors is a man aged 25-45 years with type 1 diabetes. The CDR3 runs from the conserved cysteine through the conserved F or W. A D gene is named only where the DNA matches it firmly. Some rows have no size entry. The others give once, few or many, or a class for an expanded clone.

D: -; V: TRBV28; size: -; J: TRBJ2-1; DNA: TGTGCCAGCAGTTTAAACGCCAGGGACAATGAGCAGTTCTTC; CDR3: CASSLNARDNEQFF
D: -; V: TRBV10-3; size: -; J: TRBJ2-7; DNA: TGTGCCATCAGTGTACGGGACGAGCAGTACTTC; CDR3: CAISVRDEQYF
D: -; V: TRBV21-1; size: few; J: TRBJ1-5; DNA: TGTGCCAGCAGGGGGGGAGATCAGCCCCAGCATTTT; CDR3: CASRGGDQPQHF
D: TRBD1; V: TRBV4-1; size: -; J: TRBJ1-2; DNA: TGCGCCAGCAGCCAAACCGGGACAGACAACTATGGCTACACCTTC; CDR3: CASSQTGTDNYGYTF
D: -; V: TRBV29-1; size: few; J: TRBJ1-5; DNA: TGCAGCGTAACGCCAGGGGCCAATCAGCCCCAGCATTTT; CDR3: CSVTPGANQPQHF
D: -; V: TRBV7-2; size: few; J: TRBJ1-2; DNA: TGTGCCAGCAGCCCAGGACAGCCTAACTATGGCTACACCTTC; CDR3: CASSPGQPNYGYTF
D: TRBD2; V: TRBV7-2; size: few; J: TRBJ2-5; DNA: TGTGCCAGCAGCTCCGGGACTATCCAAGAGACCCAGTACTTC; CDR3: CASSSGTIQETQYF
D: -; V: TRBV29-1; size: few; J: TRBJ2-2; DNA: TGCAGCGCCAGTCAGAGGGAGAACACCGGGGAGCTGTTTTTT; CDR3: CSASQRENTGELFF
D: -; V: TRBV7-9; size: few; J: TRBJ2-1; DNA: TGTGCCAGCAGCTTAGAGGCCGGAGGACAGTTCTTC; CDR3: CASSLEAGGQFF
D: -; V: TRBV28; size: -; J: TRBJ1-2; DNA: TGTGCCAGCTTACTAAGTGTGGAGCGTCAAGGCTACACCTTC; CDR3: CASLLSVERQGYTF
D: -; V: TRBV28; size: few; J: TRBJ1-5; DNA: TGTGCCAGCAGTTTAGAGGAGACGCCCCAGCATTTT; CDR3: CASSLEETPQHF
D: -; V: TRBV6-1; size: -; J: TRBJ2-1; DNA: TGTGCCAGTCGGGGGGCTTATGGCGATGAGCAGTTCTTC; CDR3: CASRGAYGDEQFF
D: -; V: TRBV29-1; size: many; J: TRBJ1-2; DNA: TGCAGCGTTGAAGATAGGGCGGGCGGCTACACCTTC; CDR3: CSVEDRAGGYTF
D: -; V: TRBV4-1; size: few; J: TRBJ2-5; DNA: TGCGCCAGCAGCCAAGGTTGGGCTTCACAAGAGACCCAGTACTTC; CDR3: CASSQGWASQETQYF
D: -; V: TRBV19; size: -; J: TRBJ2-1; DNA: TGTGCCAGTAGTATAACAGGGTTTTCCGATGAGCAGTTCTTC; CDR3: CASSITGFSDEQFF
D: -; V: TRBV5-4; size: -; J: TRBJ1-2; DNA: TGTGCCAGCAGCTTGGGGCAGTATGGCTACACCTTC; CDR3: CASSLGQYGYTF
D: TRBD1; V: TRBV6-5; size: few; J: TRBJ1-5; DNA: TGTGCCAGCATCCTCACAGGGGGGAGTCAGCCCCAGCATTTT; CDR3: CASILTGGSQPQHF
D: TRBD2; V: TRBV4-1; size: -; J: TRBJ2-1; DNA: TGCGCCAGCAGCCACACGACTAGCGGGGGCTCCTACAATGAGCAGTTCTTC; CDR3: CASSHTTSGGSYNEQFF
D: -; V: TRBV6-5; size: -; J: TRBJ2-2; DNA: TGTGCCAGCAGTTACCCAGGGGGAGGTACCGGGGAGCTGTTTTTT; CDR3: CASSYPGGGTGELFF
D: -; V: TRBV19; size: -; J: TRBJ2-1; DNA: TGTGCCACTGGGGTCGGGGCCTACAATGAGCAGTTCTTC; CDR3: CATGVGAYNEQFF
D: -; V: TRBV29-1; size: few; J: TRBJ1-2; DNA: TGCAGCGTTGGTGGGGGCGACTATGGCTACACCTTC; CDR3: CSVGGGDYGYTF
D: -; V: TRBV18; size: -; J: TRBJ2-1; DNA: TGTGCCAGCGCTAGTATGGACAGAGCATACAATGAGCAGTTCTTC; CDR3: CASASMDRAYNEQFF
D: -; V: TRBV29-1; size: few; J: TRBJ2-7; DNA: TGCAGCGTTGAAGGACAGACCTACGAGCAGTACTTC; CDR3: CSVEGQTYEQYF
D: TRBD1; V: TRBV5-1; size: few; J: TRBJ1-6; DNA: TGCGCCAGCAGCTTCGGACAGGGGGGAAATTCACCCCTCCACTTT; CDR3: CASSFGQGGNSPLHF
D: -; V: TRBV28; size: -; J: TRBJ1-3; DNA: TGTGCCAGCAGTACTACAAGCTCTGGAAACACCATATATTTT; CDR3: CASSTTSSGNTIYF
D: TRBD2; V: TRBV6-1; size: -; J: TRBJ2-6; DNA: TGTGCCAGCAGTGAATCGGGGAGGGACAACGTCCTGACTTTC; CDR3: CASSESGRDNVLTF
D: -; V: TRBV6-7; size: few; J: TRBJ1-1; DNA: TGTGCCAGCAGTACCTTGCCAGGGTGCACTGAAGCTTTCTTT; CDR3: CASSTLPGCTEAFF
D: -; V: TRBV12-5; size: -; J: TRBJ2-2; DNA: TGTGCTAGTGGTTTGGGGGACACCTACACCGGGGAGCTGTTTTTT; CDR3: CASGLGDTYTGELFF
D: -; V: TRBV4-2; size: few; J: TRBJ1-1; DNA: TGTGCCAGCAGCCAAGACATCAGTAACACTGAAGCTTTCTTT; CDR3: CASSQDISNTEAFF
D: -; V: TRBV9; size: few; J: TRBJ2-3; DNA: TGTGCCAGCAGCGCAAGGGGGTCTGGCACAGATACGCAGTATTTT; CDR3: CASSARGSGTDTQYF
D: TRBD1; V: TRBV29-1; size: few; J: TRBJ2-1; DNA: TGCAGCGTTGAAGGGACAGGGGGCCCGGGCAATGAGCAGTTCTTC; CDR3: CSVEGTGGPGNEQFF
D: -; V: TRBV5-4; size: -; J: TRBJ2-3; DNA: TGTGCCAGCAGCCCGGGTGGAGGACAGTTCACAGATACGCAGTATTTT; CDR3: CASSPGGGQFTDTQYF
D: TRBD1; V: TRBV5-1; size: few; J: TRBJ1-1; DNA: TGCGCCAGCAGCCCTAATCAGGGGGCGATCACTGAAGCTTTCTTT; CDR3: CASSPNQGAITEAFF
D: -; V: TRBV28; size: few; J: TRBJ1-2; DNA: TGTGCCAGCAGTTTGCCGAAGAGTAACTATGGCTACACCTTC; CDR3: CASSLPKSNYGYTF
D: TRBD2; V: TRBV13; size: many; J: TRBJ2-7; DNA: TGTGCCAGCAGCGGGGGGAGGGAGAGCTACTACGAGCAGTACTTC; CDR3: CASSGGRESYYEQYF
D: -; V: TRBV7-6; size: -; J: TRBJ1-1; DNA: TGTGCCAGCAGCTTAGCCGACGTAGGGGACACTGAAGCTTTCTTT; CDR3: CASSLADVGDTEAFF
D: TRBD2; V: TRBV6-6; size: few; J: TRBJ2-1; DNA: TGTGCCACCTCGGGACTAGCGGGGGGAAATGAGCAGTTCTTC; CDR3: CATSGLAGGNEQFF
D: TRBD2; V: TRBV7-6; size: few; J: TRBJ2-3; DNA: TGTGCCAGCAGCCAGCGGGACTATCAAATTCGGGATACGCAGTATTTT; CDR3: CASSQRDYQIRDTQYF
D: -; V: TRBV7-6; size: few; J: TRBJ1-1; DNA: TGTGCCAGCAGCTTAGGGGGGGGCACTGAAGCTTTCTTT; CDR3: CASSLGGGTEAFF
D: TRBD1; V: TRBV28; size: -; J: TRBJ2-3; DNA: TGTGCCAGCAGCCCCAGGGGGGATACGCAGTATTTT; CDR3: CASSPRGDTQYF